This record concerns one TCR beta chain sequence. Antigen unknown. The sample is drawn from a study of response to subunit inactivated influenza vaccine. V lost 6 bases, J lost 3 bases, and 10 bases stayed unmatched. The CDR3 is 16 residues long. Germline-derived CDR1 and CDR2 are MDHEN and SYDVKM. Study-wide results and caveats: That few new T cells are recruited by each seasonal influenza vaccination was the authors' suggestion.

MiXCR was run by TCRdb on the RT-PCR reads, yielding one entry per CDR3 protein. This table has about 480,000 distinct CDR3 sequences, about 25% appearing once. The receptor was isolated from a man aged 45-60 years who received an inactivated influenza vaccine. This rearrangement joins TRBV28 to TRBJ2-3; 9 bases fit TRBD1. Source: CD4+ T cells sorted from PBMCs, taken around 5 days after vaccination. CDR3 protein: CASRPSPGTGTDTQYF. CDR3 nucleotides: TGTGCCAGCAGACCGTCGCCCGGGACAGGGACAGATACGCAGTATTTT.